This is a list of T cell receptor beta chains from one sample in a study of blood T cell repertoires in COVID-19. The repertoire was sequenced with immunoSEQ multiplex PCR; TCRdb's copy has only in-frame clones and lacks some. The sample consists of 130,000 to 150,000 clones, approximately 81% of them appearing once. The sequenced sample was peripheral blood. These receptors originate from a human donor in a cohort sampled during active COVID-19. Both conserved end residues are part of each CDR3. Each record gives: J gene, V gene, clone size, D gene, CDR3 protein, CDR3 DNA. The D gene is left open where the match is weak. Rows may omit the clone size; those that give it use once, few, many or a size class.

J gene: TRBJ1-6; V gene: TRBV28; clone size: -; D gene: TRBD1; CDR3 protein: CASSLGQGAASPLHF; CDR3 DNA: TGTGCCAGCAGTTTGGGACAGGGGGCCGCTTCACCCCTCCACTTT
J gene: TRBJ1-1; V gene: TRBV5-1; clone size: -; D gene: TRBD1; CDR3 protein: CASSLTLQGAGTEAFF; CDR3 DNA: TGCGCCAGCAGCTTAACCCTACAGGGGGCAGGCACTGAAGCTTTCTTT
J gene: TRBJ1-1; V gene: TRBV28; clone size: -; D gene: -; CDR3 protein: CASSLPSAGTEAFF; CDR3 DNA: TGTGCCAGCAGTTTACCGTCAGCGGGCACTGAAGCTTTCTTT
J gene: TRBJ1-4; V gene: TRBV22-1; clone size: -; D gene: -; CDR3 protein: CPGSAPGSGHCEKLFF; CDR3 DNA: TGTCCTGGGAGCGCCCCGGGGTCCGGGCATTGTGAAAAACTGTTTTTT
J gene: TRBJ1-2; V gene: TRBV10-1; clone size: -; D gene: -; CDR3 protein: CASSESKGGYGYTF; CDR3 DNA: TGCGCCAGCAGTGAGTCGAAGGGAGGCTATGGCTACACCTTC
J gene: TRBJ1-2; V gene: TRBV28; clone size: few; D gene: -; CDR3 protein: CASSALDSGYGYTF; CDR3 DNA: TGTGCCAGCAGTGCCCTGGACAGCGGATATGGCTACACCTTC
J gene: TRBJ2-2; V gene: TRBV9; clone size: -; D gene: -; CDR3 protein: CASSVVGTNTGELFF; CDR3 DNA: TGTGCCAGCAGCGTAGTCGGGACGAACACCGGGGAGCTGTTTTTT
J gene: TRBJ1-1; V gene: TRBV11-3; clone size: -; D gene: -; CDR3 protein: CASSSLGETSGTEAFF; CDR3 DNA: TGTGCCAGCAGCTCCTTAGGAGAGACTTCAGGGACTGAAGCTTTCTTT
J gene: TRBJ2-5; V gene: TRBV5-4; clone size: -; D gene: TRBD1; CDR3 protein: CASSVGQGKTQYF; CDR3 DNA: TGTGCCAGCAGCGTGGGACAGGGAAAGACCCAGTACTTC
J gene: TRBJ2-5; V gene: TRBV6-2/TRBV6-3; clone size: -; D gene: -; CDR3 protein: CASSYSLHGARQETQYF; CDR3 DNA: TGTGCCAGCAGTTACTCGCTCCATGGGGCTCGGCAAGAGACCCAGTACTTC
J gene: TRBJ2-1; V gene: TRBV7-9; clone size: -; D gene: -; CDR3 protein: CASSLGLTREQFF; CDR3 DNA: TGTGCCAGCAGCTTAGGGCTTACACGTGAGCAGTTCTTC
J gene: TRBJ2-1; V gene: TRBV7-3; clone size: once; D gene: -; CDR3 protein: CASSPGYYNEQFF; CDR3 DNA: TGTGCCAGCAGCCCGGGATACTACAATGAGCAGTTCTTC
J gene: TRBJ2-1; V gene: TRBV28; clone size: -; D gene: -; CDR3 protein: CASSNTYEQFF; CDR3 DNA: TGTGCCAGCAGTAATACCTACGAGCAGTTCTTC
J gene: TRBJ1-1; V gene: TRBV5-6; clone size: -; D gene: -; CDR3 protein: CASTGLRNTEAFF; CDR3 DNA: TGTGCCAGCACGGGTTTACGGAACACTGAAGCTTTCTTT
J gene: TRBJ1-1; V gene: TRBV9; clone size: few; D gene: TRBD1; CDR3 protein: CASSVGGTGGLNTEAFF; CDR3 DNA: TGTGCCAGCAGCGTAGGAGGGACAGGGGGCCTGAACACTGAAGCTTTCTTT
J gene: TRBJ1-6; V gene: TRBV10-3; clone size: -; D gene: TRBD1; CDR3 protein: CAICRDREGSPLHF; CDR3 DNA: TGTGCCATATGCCGGGACAGGGAGGGGTCACCCCTCCACTTT
J gene: TRBJ1-5; V gene: TRBV21-1; clone size: few; D gene: -; CDR3 protein: CATLGGGQQPQHF; CDR3 DNA: TGTGCCACCCTGGGAGGGGGGCAACAGCCCCAGCATTTT
J gene: TRBJ2-7; V gene: TRBV28; clone size: -; D gene: TRBD1; CDR3 protein: CATEGQGAYEQYF; CDR3 DNA: TGTGCCACCGAGGGACAGGGGGCCTACGAGCAGTACTTC
J gene: TRBJ2-2; V gene: TRBV5-1; clone size: -; D gene: TRBD1; CDR3 protein: CASSSTGKSTGELFF; CDR3 DNA: TGCGCCAGCAGCTCGACAGGGAAGAGTACCGGGGAGCTGTTTTTT
J gene: TRBJ1-2; V gene: TRBV30; clone size: -; D gene: TRBD1; CDR3 protein: CAWTFGGTANYGYTF; CDR3 DNA: TGTGCCTGGACTTTTGGCGGGACAGCTAACTATGGCTACACCTTC
J gene: TRBJ2-5; V gene: TRBV9; clone size: -; D gene: TRBD2; CDR3 protein: CASSRTSGGTETQYF; CDR3 DNA: TGTGCCAGCAGTCGGACTAGCGGGGGTACAGAGACCCAGTACTTC
J gene: TRBJ2-3; V gene: TRBV10-3; clone size: -; D gene: TRBD1; CDR3 protein: CAIRRDSRTDTQYF; CDR3 DNA: TGTGCCATCAGAAGGGACAGCCGAACAGATACGCAGTATTTT
J gene: TRBJ1-2; V gene: TRBV4-3; clone size: -; D gene: -; CDR3 protein: CASSQTTGPYGYTF; CDR3 DNA: TGCGCCAGCAGCCAAACGACAGGACCCTATGGCTACACCTTC
J gene: TRBJ1-2; V gene: TRBV28; clone size: -; D gene: -; CDR3 protein: CASSSGQNYGYTF; CDR3 DNA: TGTGCCAGCAGTAGCGGACAGAACTATGGCTACACCTTC
J gene: TRBJ2-1; V gene: TRBV5-1; clone size: -; D gene: TRBD1; CDR3 protein: CASSISGQGGNEQFF; CDR3 DNA: TGCGCCAGCAGCATTTCGGGACAGGGGGGCAATGAGCAGTTCTTC
J gene: TRBJ1-2; V gene: TRBV30; clone size: -; D gene: TRBD1; CDR3 protein: CAWSGRDSIYGYTF; CDR3 DNA: TGTGCCTGGAGTGGCCGGGACAGTATCTATGGCTACACCTTC
J gene: TRBJ2-1; V gene: TRBV5-1; clone size: -; D gene: -; CDR3 protein: CASSLEGQYNEQFF; CDR3 DNA: TGCGCCAGCAGCCTGGAGGGACAATACAATGAGCAGTTCTTC
J gene: TRBJ2-3; V gene: TRBV6-5; clone size: -; D gene: TRBD1; CDR3 protein: CATSGQGWATDTQYF; CDR3 DNA: TGTGCCACCTCCGGACAGGGGTGGGCCACAGATACGCAGTATTTT
J gene: TRBJ2-1; V gene: TRBV5-1; clone size: -; D gene: TRBD2; CDR3 protein: CASSPRASGGNNEQFF; CDR3 DNA: TGCGCCAGCAGCCCACGGGCTAGCGGGGGTAATAATGAGCAGTTCTTC
J gene: TRBJ1-2; V gene: TRBV7-3; clone size: -; D gene: TRBD1; CDR3 protein: CASSLDRGGGGYTF; CDR3 DNA: TGTGCCAGCAGCCTCGACAGGGGTGGTGGTGGCTACACCTTC
J gene: TRBJ1-2; V gene: TRBV24-1; clone size: -; D gene: -; CDR3 protein: CATSDPVSNYGYTF; CDR3 DNA: TGTGCCACCAGTGATCCAGTGTCTAACTATGGCTACACCTTC
J gene: TRBJ1-2; V gene: TRBV30; clone size: -; D gene: TRBD1; CDR3 protein: CAWSSRQGGLTYGYTF; CDR3 DNA: TGTGCCTGGAGTTCGCGACAGGGGGGCCTTACCTATGGCTACACCTTC
J gene: TRBJ1-1; V gene: TRBV7-2; clone size: -; D gene: -; CDR3 protein: CASSSADKNTEAFF; CDR3 DNA: TGTGCCAGCAGCTCCGCGGACAAGAACACTGAAGCTTTCTTT
J gene: TRBJ2-5; V gene: TRBV19; clone size: once; D gene: -; CDR3 protein: CASSITGVRETQYF; CDR3 DNA: TGTGCCAGTAGTATTACCGGGGTCCGGGAGACCCAGTACTTC
J gene: TRBJ1-1; V gene: TRBV29-1; clone size: few; D gene: TRBD1; CDR3 protein: CSAESGTGGGYTEAFF; CDR3 DNA: TGCAGCGCTGAGTCCGGGACAGGGGGCGGTTACACTGAAGCTTTCTTT